One sample yielded the 25 T cell receptor beta chains listed below, sequenced in a study of T-cell memory formation after mild COVID-19. TCRdb processed the 5' RACE reads anew with MiXCR; each CDR3 protein has one entry. The repertoire holds 300,000 to 400,000 distinct CDR3 sequences, with approximately 15% as singletons. Sequencing input: PBMCs or a T cell subset sorted from them (not recorded which). These receptors all stem from a man aged 18-30 years who had mild COVID-19 (a few samples of this study predate the infection). Cell type and time point are not known.

This clonotype appeared a few times. V and J are TRBV20-1 and TRBJ2-1, with TRBD2 matching 13 bases. Trimming removed 3 bases from V and 5 bases from J; junction bases left unmatched: 7. Per germline, CDR1 DFQATT and CDR2 SNEGSKA (reference sequence). The CDR3 has 16 residues. For the CDR3, the DNA is TGCAGTGCTAGGGAACGTACTAGCGGGGGGGACAATGAGCAGTTCTTC. This encodes CSARERTSGGDNEQFF.

This clonotype was observed a few times. V gene TRBV10-2 combines with J gene TRBJ2-1; no clear D gene. Per the germline V gene, CDR1 is WSHSY and CDR2 is SAAADI. The CDR3 is 17 amino acids. V was cut by 2 bases and J by 4 bases, with 18 bases left in between. The CDR3 is CASSEPKLIFLYNEQFF. The CDR3 DNA follows: TGCGCCAGCAGTGAGCCGAAGTTGATATTTTTATACAATGAGCAGTTCTTC.

The V gene is TRBV7-9, the J gene TRBJ1-5; 7 nucleotides align to TRBD1. Germline V gene data show CDR1 as SEHNR and CDR2 as FQNEAQ (reference sequence). J lost 6 bases, V lost 4 bases, and 15 bases had no gene match. CDR3 length equals 17 residues. The CDR3 DNA reads as TGTGCCAGCAGCTCCTTATCGGCCGACAGGGACCGTCAGCCCCAGCATTTT. Protein sequence: CASSSLSADRDRQPQHF. Combining the CDR3 with reference TRBV7-9 and TRBJ1-5 gives the whole variable domain DTGVSQNPRHKITKRGQNVTFRCDPISEHNRLYWYRQTLGQGPEFLTYFQNEAQLEKSRLLSDRFSAERPKGSFSTLEIQRTEQGDSAMYLCASSSLSADRDRQPQHFGDGTRLSIL.

The gene calls are TRBV11-3 and TRBJ2-1; possible D gene TRBD1, 5 bases. The V end lost 5 bases, the J end lost 9 bases, and 17 bases lay between the germline ends. The germline V gene encodes CDR1 SGHNT and CDR2 YENEEA. The CDR3 has 14 residues. The CDR3 loop reads CASSVGRGRGEQFF. DNA of the CDR3: TGTGCCAGCAGCGTCGGAAGAGGTAGGGGTGAGCAGTTCTTC.

This clonotype was picked up a small number of times. The CDR3 coding sequence is TGTGCCAGCAGTCCCGGGACTAGCGGGGGGACTTACGAGCAGTACTTC. It translates to CASSPGTSGGTYEQYF. The chain recombines TRBV6-5 with TRBJ2-7; 15 nucleotides agree with TRBD2. This CDR3 contains 16 residues. Unmatched junction bases numbered 6, after V lost 5 bases and J lost 4 bases. Germline assignment: CDR1 MNHEY and CDR2 SVGAGI.

The CDR3, as DNA: TGTGCCAGCAGTACTACTAGCGGATCCTACGAGCAGTACTTC. This codes for CASSTTSGSYEQYF. The chain combines TRBV6-5 with TRBJ2-7; 8 bases are shared with TRBD2. Germline V gene data show CDR1 as MNHEY and CDR2 as SVGAGI. This CDR3 is built from 14 residues. The junction had 4 bases not matched to a gene; V was cut back by 5 bases and J by 1 base.

This clonotype was detected only a few times. The chain recombines TRBV20-1 with TRBJ1-5, with 8 bases aligning to TRBD1. V shed 3 bases, J shed 3 bases, and the junction held 7 bases outside the gene matches. Germline CDR1 DFQATT, CDR2 SNEGSKA (reference sequence). This CDR3 comprises 15 residues. The CDR3 loop reads CSARSDRGFNQPQHF. The CDR3 coding sequence is TGCAGTGCTAGGTCCGACAGGGGTTTCAATCAGCCCCAGCATTTT.

This chain joins TRBV15 and TRBJ2-2; D call uncertain. V lost 1 base to trimming and J lost 2 bases, with 5 bases between them. Germline CDR1 reads LNHNV; CDR2 reads YYDKDF (reference sequence). The CDR3 consists of 14 residues. CDR3 in amino acids: CATSRVANTGELFF. CDR3 coding DNA: TGTGCCACCAGCAGAGTGGCAAACACCGGGGAGCTGTTTTTT.

This clonotype was detected a few times. V usage is TRBV6-2 or TRBV6-3 and J usage is TRBJ2-1; 7 nucleotides match TRBD1. Germline V gene data show CDR1 as MNHEY and CDR2 as SVGEGT. The J segment lost 6 bases and the V segment lost 3 bases, leaving 2 bases of the junction unmatched. The CDR3 is made up of 13 amino acids. The CDR3 DNA reads as TGTGCCAGCAGTTATGCAGGGGGCAATGAGCAGTTCTTC. Protein product: CASSYAGGNEQFF.

This clonotype has a handful of counts. The gene calls are TRBV7-9 and TRBJ1-5; D is undetermined. The CDR3 covers 14 residues. V was clipped by 3 bases and J by 0 bases, with 6 bases between them. The germline CDR1 and CDR2 sequences are SEHNR and FQNEAQ (reference sequence). For the CDR3, the DNA is TGTGCCAGCAGCTTTTCGAATAGCAATCAGCCCCAGCATTTT. It is translated as CASSFSNSNQPQHF.

The J gene is TRBJ1-1, the V gene TRBV5-1, with D perhaps TRBD1 (6 bases). The germline V and J ends were trimmed by 4 bases and 1 base, with 11 bases remaining between them. There are 14 residues in the CDR3. Germline loops: CDR1 SGHRS, CDR2 YFSETQ. The CDR3 nucleotides are TGCGCCAGCAGCCCATGGACAGCGAACACTGAAGCTTTCTTT. The encoded protein is CASSPWTANTEAFF.

The J gene is TRBJ2-3, the V gene TRBV7-9; perhaps D is TRBD1 or TRBD2 (6 bases each). This CDR3 comprises 18 residues. Per the germline V gene, CDR1 is SEHNR and CDR2 is FQNEAQ (reference sequence). Trimming shortened V by 1 base and J by 2 bases, and 19 bases separated the two germline ends. The CDR3 sequence is CASSLGLVGAGHTDTQYF. Here the CDR3 DNA reads TGTGCCAGCAGCTTAGGGCTAGTTGGTGCGGGACACACAGATACGCAGTATTTT.

The chain carries TRBV7-2 and TRBJ2-5; 9 nucleotides align to TRBD1. The CDR3 contains 15 residues. V was clipped by 4 bases and J by 5 bases; unmatched bases: 8. Per germline, CDR1 SGHTA and CDR2 FQGNSA. The CDR3 spells CASSWGQGGGETQYF. The DNA for the CDR3 is TGTGCCAGCAGCTGGGGACAGGGCGGAGGGGAGACCCAGTACTTC.

This clonotype was observed a handful of times. The chain has TRBV6-2 or TRBV6-3 and TRBJ2-7; the D is unclear. The V gene lost 2 bases and the J gene lost 5 bases, with 13 bases spanning the gap. The CDR3 is 14 residues long. Germline V lookup: CDR1 MNHEY, CDR2 SVGEGT. The CDR3 reads CASSYPGRKDEQYF. In DNA, the CDR3 is TGTGCCAGCAGTTACCCCGGGCGAAAGGACGAGCAGTACTTC.

This clonotype was counted only a few times. The rearrangement uses TRBV27 and TRBJ2-1; 8 nucleotides line up with TRBD1. CDR3 length: 13 residues. Looked up from germline, CDR1 is MNHEY and CDR2 is SMNVEV (reference sequence). The V gene end was trimmed by 6 bases and the J gene end by 9 bases; junction bases not matched to a gene: 7. CDR3 DNA sequence: TGTGCCAGCAGACAGGGGGGCAACGTTGAGCAGTTCTTC. Translated: CASRQGGNVEQFF.

In its sample, this clonotype was seen a few times. The gene calls are TRBV7-9 and TRBJ2-4; TRBD2 matches at 7 bases. This CDR3 contains 13 residues. Germline CDR1 is SEHNR and CDR2 is FQNEAQ (reference sequence). Unmatched junction bases numbered 4, after V lost 4 bases and J lost 7 bases. CDR3 sequence: CASSSQLANIQYF. CDR3 nucleotides: TGTGCCAGCAGCTCCCAACTAGCGAACATTCAGTACTTC.

The chain joins TRBV7-9 to TRBJ2-7; 8 nucleotides agree with TRBD1. This CDR3 is 16 amino acids long. Trimming cost V 0 bases and J 4 bases; bases outside gene matches: 8. CDR1 SEHNR and CDR2 FQNEAQ come from the germline V gene (reference sequence). As DNA, the CDR3 is TGTGCCAGCAGCTTAGCTCTGACAGGGGTTGAGTACGAGCAGTACGTC. Translating gives CASSLALTGVEYEQYV.

The table lists this clonotype with a few counts. The rearrangement joins TRBV20-1 to TRBJ2-1; D unresolved. The CDR3 sequence is 12 residues long. Looked up from germline, CDR1 is DFQATT and CDR2 is SNEGSKA (reference sequence). The ends were cut back, 5 bases at V and 8 bases at J, with 13 bases in the middle. The CDR3: CSAPTDSHEQFF. The DNA of the CDR3 is TGCAGTGCTCCCACTGATAGCCATGAGCAGTTCTTC.

This clonotype was observed a handful of times. J is TRBJ1-6 and V is TRBV20-1; 10 bases match TRBD1. The CDR3 runs to 15 residues. Unmatched junction bases numbered 4, after V lost 0 bases and J lost 8 bases. Germline V gene sequence: CDR1 DFQATT, CDR2 SNEGSKA (reference sequence). CDR3: CSARELGQGYSPLHF. The CDR3 DNA reads TGCAGTGCTAGAGAATTGGGACAGGGGTATTCACCCCTCCACTTT.

This clonotype was detected ten times or more. For the CDR3, the DNA is TGCAGTGCTAGCCCTTCTAGCGGGGGGCCATCGACCCAGTACTTC. Residues: CSASPSSGGPSTQYF. The chain has TRBV20-1 and TRBJ2-5, with TRBD2 matching 11 bases. The CDR3 totals 15 residues. CDR1 and CDR2 (germline): DFQATT, SNEGSKA (reference sequence). The ends lost 3 bases at V and 7 bases at J; junction bases unmatched: 10.

This clonotype showed up just a few times. The rearrangement links TRBV6-5 to TRBJ1-6; perhaps TRBD1 as D (5 bases). Trimming stripped 5 bases from V and 11 bases from J, with 13 bases between. CDR3 size: 13 residues. Germline V gene sequence: CDR1 MNHEY, CDR2 SVGAGI. As DNA, the CDR3 is TGTGCCAGCAGTATCAGGGATCGGGCACCCCTCCACTTT. Its translation: CASSIRDRAPLHF.

This clonotype showed up just a few times. The chain joins TRBV6-1 to TRBJ1-4; tentative D call: TRBD1 (6 bases). Germline V lookup: CDR1 MNHNS, CDR2 SASEGT. The V and J ends lost 8 bases and 8 bases respectively, with 18 bases between them. The CDR3 covers 14 residues. The CDR3 bases are TGTGCCAGCGTGGGGACATCTTTAGACGAAAAACTGTTTTTT. Translation: CASVGTSLDEKLFF.

V usage is TRBV12-3 or TRBV12-4 and J usage is TRBJ1-1; D call uncertain. This CDR3 spans 12 amino acids. The V gene lost 6 bases and the J gene lost 7 bases, with 12 bases spanning the gap. CDR3 sequence (DNA): TGTGCCAGCAGGTCCTTTCCCTTTGAAGCTTTCTTT. Protein product: CASRSFPFEAFF.

This chain connects TRBV7-2 to TRBJ2-5; possible D gene TRBD1, 7 bases. Germline V lookup: CDR1 SGHTA, CDR2 FQGNSA. V lost 5 bases and J lost 3, with 13 bases in between. The CDR3 consists of 14 residues. CDR3 sequence reads: CASSQRGTEETQYF. As DNA, the CDR3 is TGTGCCAGCAGCCAACGGGGGACAGAAGAGACCCAGTACTTC.

This clonotype was detected only a few times. This chain uses TRBV7-2 with TRBJ2-2; D might be TRBD1 or TRBD2, each matching 6 bases. Looked up from germline, CDR1 is SGHTA and CDR2 is FQGNSA. The CDR3 has 15 residues. V lost 10 bases, J lost 5 bases, and 20 bases lay in between. Here the CDR3 DNA reads TGTGCCACCCGGTTGGGGGGCTTTGGTACCGGGGAGCTGTTTTTT. As protein: CATRLGGFGTGELFF.